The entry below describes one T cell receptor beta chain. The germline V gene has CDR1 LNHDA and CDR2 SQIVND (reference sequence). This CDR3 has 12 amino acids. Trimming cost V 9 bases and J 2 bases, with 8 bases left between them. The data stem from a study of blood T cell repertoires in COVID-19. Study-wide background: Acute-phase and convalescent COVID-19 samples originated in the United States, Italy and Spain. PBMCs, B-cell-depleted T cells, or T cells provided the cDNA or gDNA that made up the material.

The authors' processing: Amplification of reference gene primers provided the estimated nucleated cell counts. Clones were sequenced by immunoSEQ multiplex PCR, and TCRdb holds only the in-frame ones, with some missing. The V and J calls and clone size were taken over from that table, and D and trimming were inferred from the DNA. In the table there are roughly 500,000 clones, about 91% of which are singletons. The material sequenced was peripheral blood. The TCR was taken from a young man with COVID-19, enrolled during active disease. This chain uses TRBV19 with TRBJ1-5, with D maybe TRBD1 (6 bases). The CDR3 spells CASRTGNQPQHF. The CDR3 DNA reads TGTGCCAGCCGGACAGGCAATCAGCCCCAGCATTTT.